These 23 T cell receptor beta chains originate from one sample sequenced in a study of blood T cell repertoires in COVID-19. Clones were sequenced by immunoSEQ multiplex PCR, and TCRdb holds only the in-frame ones, with some missing. The sample carries roughly 250,000 clones, around 82% recorded once. Sequencing was carried out using PBMCs or T cells enriched from blood (not recorded which). Receptors originate from a woman between 40 and 55 years old who had been exposed to COVID-19.

The J gene is TRBJ1-1, the V gene TRBV14, with D perhaps matching TRBD1 (5 bases). Trimming took off 4 bases at V and 0 bases at J, with 6 bases between the two ends. CDR1 is SGHDN, CDR2 FVKESK, per germline. The CDR3 totals 13 residues. The CDR3 spells CASSPTVNTEAFF. The CDR3, as DNA: TGTGCCAGCAGCCCGACAGTGAACACTGAAGCTTTCTTT.

The J gene is TRBJ2-3, the V gene TRBV18; TRBD1 matches at 10 bases. The CDR3 has 17 residues. The germline V gene has CDR1 KGHSH and CDR2 LQKENI. Trimming removed 0 bases from V and 2 bases from J; junction bases left unmatched: 5. The CDR3, as DNA: TGTGCCAGCTCACCACCGACCGGGACAGGGGTCACAGATACGCAGTATTTT. Amino acids: CASSPPTGTGVTDTQYF.

The J gene is TRBJ2-2, the V gene TRBV7-2; D is ambiguous. Deletions cut 5 bases from V and 8 bases from J, with 9 bases between. This CDR3 is built from 12 residues. The germline V gene has CDR1 SGHTA and CDR2 FQGNSA. The CDR3 nucleotides read TGTGCCAGCAGCGAATACCTAGGGGAGCTGTTTTTT. Its translation is CASSEYLGELFF. The full variable domain, with the rest looked up from reference TRBV7-2 and TRBJ2-2, is GAGVSQSPSNKVTEKGKDVELRCDPISGHTALYWYRQSLGQGLEFLIYFQGNSAPDKSGLPSDRFSAERTGGSVSTLTIQRTQQEDSAVYLCASSEYLGELFFGEGSRLTVL.

The V and J genes are TRBV19 and TRBJ2-7; 9 nucleotides agree with TRBD2. The CDR3 spans 14 residues. CDR1 and CDR2 from the germline V gene are LNHDA and SQIVND (reference sequence). J gave up 5 bases and V 5 bases, and 7 bases lay outside the gene matches. Here the CDR3 DNA reads TGTGCCAGTAGTTTTACGGGACTAGCCAACGAGCAGTACTTC. This codes for CASSFTGLANEQYF.

This clone was detected ten times or more. The gene calls are TRBV7-9 and TRBJ2-7, with D possibly matching TRBD1 (5 bases). From germline, CDR1 is SEHNR and CDR2 FQNEAQ (reference sequence). V lost 6 bases to trimming and J lost 7 bases, with 19 bases between them. This CDR3 spans 14 amino acids. The CDR3 loop is CASSSDSTLREQYF. The CDR3 nucleotides are TGTGCCAGCAGTTCCGACAGTACGCTACGAGAGCAGTACTTC.

This rearrangement joins TRBV6-1 to TRBJ2-1, with 11 bases that match TRBD2. There are 15 residues in the CDR3. Per germline, CDR1 MNHNS and CDR2 SASEGT. The trim removed 0 bases at V and 9 bases at J, leaving 4 bases unmatched. The CDR3 sequence: CASSEARLAGGEQFF. CDR3 DNA: TGTGCCAGCAGTGAAGCGAGGCTAGCGGGGGGTGAGCAGTTCTTC.

The chain recombines TRBV11-3 with TRBJ2-3; D possibly corresponds to TRBD2 (6 bases). The CDR3 length is 15 residues. With 5 bases removed from V and 2 bases from J, the gap between germline ends came to 14 bases. The germline gives CDR1 SGHNT, CDR2 YENEEA. The CDR3 region has the DNA TGTGCCAGCAGCAGATATAGCGGAGTCACAGATACGCAGTATTTT. Amino acids: CASSRYSGVTDTQYF.

This clone was seen many times. The chain joins TRBV4-1 to TRBJ2-7; TRBD2 is a possible D gene (7 bases). Per germline, CDR1 MGHRA and CDR2 YSYEKL. The CDR3 sequence is 15 residues long. V lost 6 bases and J lost 5, with 20 bases in between. CDR3 amino acids: CASSGGARKIHEQYF. CDR3 sequence (DNA): TGCGCCAGCAGTGGGGGGGCGCGTAAAATTCACGAGCAGTACTTC.

The genes are TRBV7-8 and TRBJ2-7; 7 bases map to TRBD1. This CDR3 contains 13 residues. Trimming cost V 5 bases and J 2 bases; bases outside gene matches: 3. Germline V gene lookup returns CDR1 SGHVS and CDR2 FQNEAQ. CDR3 nucleotides: TGTGCCAGCAGCGTGGACAGGACCTACGAGCAGTACTTC. Translation gives CASSVDRTYEQYF.

This chain connects TRBV7-6 to TRBJ1-4; D might be TRBD1 (6 bases). The V gene's germline CDR1 is SGHVS and CDR2 FNYEAQ. The CDR3 is 15 residues long. Trimming left V 1 base short and J 8 bases short, with 14 bases between. The CDR3 region is CASSLVQGVGEKLFF. The CDR3 DNA reads TGTGCCAGCAGCTTAGTACAGGGCGTGGGGGAAAAACTGTTTTTT.

The CDR3 protein is CASSYGRGAYEQYF. In DNA form, the CDR3 reads TGTGCCAGCAGTTACGGCAGGGGGGCCTACGAGCAGTACTTC. The J gene is TRBJ2-7, the V gene TRBV6-5, with D perhaps TRBD1 (7 bases). Germline V gives CDR1 MNHEY, CDR2 SVGAGI. The CDR3 extends over 14 amino acids. V was shortened by 2 bases and J by 2 bases, with 10 bases between the two germline ends.

The rearrangement joins TRBV10-3 to TRBJ2-6; D might be TRBD1 (5 bases). Trimming removed 3 bases from V and 0 bases from J, with 12 bases in between. The CDR3 length is 17 residues. The germline CDR1 and CDR2 sequences are ENHRY and SYGVKD. The CDR3: CAISDSTQGSGANVLTF. Here the CDR3 DNA reads TGTGCCATCAGTGACAGTACCCAGGGCTCTGGGGCCAACGTCCTGACTTTC.

The chain joins TRBV9 to TRBJ2-1, with 7 bases that match TRBD2. Germline V gene lookup returns CDR1 SGDLS and CDR2 YYNGEE. The CDR3 is made up of 15 amino acids. Unmatched junction bases numbered 11, after V lost 7 bases and J lost 4 bases. The CDR3 DNA sequence: TGTGCCAGCGCAAGACTACGCGGGGGATACAATGAGCAGTTCTTC. Amino acid sequence: CASARLRGGYNEQFF.

A remark on this clone: Other DNA sequences in this sample translate to the same CDR3. The chain uses TRBV3-1 (or the pseudogene TRBV3-2) and TRBJ1-2, with D hard to call. The CDR3 contains 14 residues. Per the germline V gene, CDR1 is LGHDT and CDR2 is YNNKEL (reference sequence). V was clipped by 1 base and J by 0 bases, with 6 bases between them. The CDR3 spells CASSQARPNYGYTF. DNA of the CDR3: TGTGCCAGCAGCCAAGCCCGTCCTAACTATGGCTACACCTTC.

The table lists this clone with a count of one. The chain recombines TRBV6-5 with TRBJ1-2; D remains ambiguous. This CDR3 has 11 amino acids. Trimming cost V 4 bases and J 8 bases, with 8 bases left between them. CDR1 is MNHEY, CDR2 SVGAGI, per germline. Here the CDR3 DNA reads TGTGCCAGCAGTTCCAGATCGGGCTACACCTTC. This codes for CASSSRSGYTF.

This chain joins TRBV27 and TRBJ1-1; 12 positions match TRBD1. Germline CDR1 and CDR2: MNHEY and SMNVEV (reference sequence). Germline trimming cut 1 base from V and 4 bases from J; bases unmatched to any gene: 10. This CDR3 contains 18 residues. CDR3 nucleotides: TGTGCCAGCAGTTTATTAGGGACAGGGGGCGTCGAGGTCACTGAAGCTTTCTTT. Residues: CASSLLGTGGVEVTEAFF.

This chain joins TRBV7-2 and TRBJ2-1; 9 bases are a match to TRBD2. This CDR3 is 15 amino acids long. With V trimmed by 2 bases and J by 7 bases, 6 bases remained unmatched. CDR1 SGHTA and CDR2 FQGNSA come from the germline V gene. The chain's CDR3 is CASSLRGGAGNEQFF. In DNA, the CDR3 is TGTGCCAGCAGCTTACGCGGGGGGGCCGGTAATGAGCAGTTCTTC.

The chain joins TRBV28 to TRBJ2-6; possibly TRBD1 for D (6 bases). Germline loops: CDR1 MDHEN, CDR2 SYDVKM. V lost 6 bases to trimming and J lost 3 bases, with 9 bases between them. There are 14 residues in the CDR3. Written as DNA, the CDR3 is TGTGCCAGCAGACAGGGCTATGGGGCCAACGTCCTGACTTTC. It codes for CASRQGYGANVLTF. Complete variable domain (other parts from reference TRBV28 and TRBJ2-6): DVKVTQSSRYLVKRTGEKVFLECVQDMDHENMFWYRQDPGLGLRLIYFSYDVKMKEKGDIPEGYSVSREKKERFSLILESASTNQTSMYLCASRQGYGANVLTFGAGSRLTVL.

The chain joins TRBV28 to TRBJ1-2; tentatively, D is TRBD1 (6 bases). The germline V gene has CDR1 MDHEN and CDR2 SYDVKM. V dropped 2 bases and J dropped 4 bases, with 8 bases sitting between them. The CDR3 contains 13 residues. Here the CDR3 reads CASSLRGGYGYTF. Written as DNA, the CDR3 is TGTGCCAGCAGTTTAAGGGGGGGCTATGGCTACACCTTC.

This rearrangement joins TRBV6-5 to TRBJ1-2; D not resolved. The CDR3 totals 14 residues. Trimming removed 6 bases at V and 7 bases at J, with 18 bases between. The V gene's germline CDR1 is MNHEY and CDR2 SVGAGI. In DNA, the CDR3 is TGTGCCAGCAGCCGCGCCGGGAGCGTTGGTGGCTACACCTTC. Its translation: CASSRAGSVGGYTF.

The V call is TRBV7-2, the J call TRBJ2-1, with 9 positions matching TRBD2. This CDR3 contains 15 residues. Per the germline V gene, CDR1 is SGHTA and CDR2 is FQGNSA. V lost 1 base to trimming and J lost 6 bases; unmatched junction nucleotides: 4. The DNA for the CDR3 is TGTGCCAGCAGCTTAGAAGCGGGGGGATTCAATGAGCAGTTCTTC. The encoded protein is CASSLEAGGFNEQFF.

The chain carries TRBV2 and TRBJ1-2, with D unclear. Trimming pared 1 base from V and 4 bases from J, leaving 19 bases between. This CDR3 is built from 17 residues. Germline V gene sequence: CDR1 SNHLY, CDR2 FYNNEI. The DNA for the CDR3 is TGTGCCAGCAGTGAAGACGTGCAGGCCCGTGCCTCCTATGGCTACACCTTC. It specifies CASSEDVQARASYGYTF.

V usage is TRBV6-5 and J usage is TRBJ2-3; TRBD1 agrees at 12 bases. The V gene end was trimmed by 6 bases and the J gene end by 7 bases; junction bases not matched to a gene: 5. In germline, CDR1 is MNHEY, CDR2 SVGAGI. This CDR3 comprises 14 residues. Written as DNA, the CDR3 is TGTGCCAGCAGACGGGACAGGGGGCGGTATACGCAGTATTTT. As protein: CASRRDRGRYTQYF.